One and the same sample provided the 8 T cell receptor beta chains below, sequenced in a study of shared clonotypes between healthy human individuals. Generated by immunoSEQ multiplex PCR, the TCRdb table keeps only in-frame clones and is missing some. This sample has roughly 1,000,000 clones, with 78% found just once. The source material was memory CD4+ T cells from PBMCs. Subset indicated: CD45RA-negative fraction. These receptors were taken from a man between 18 and 35 years old in good health. Some clones in this sample may be carry-over from other donors' samples.

The chain links TRBV5-6 to TRBJ1-2, with 8 bases aligning to TRBD1. Germline CDR1 SGHDT, CDR2 YYEEEE. The ends lost 4 bases at V and 5 bases at J; junction bases unmatched: 4. The CDR3 extends over 13 amino acids. Here the CDR3 DNA reads TGTGCCAGCAGCCCCGACAGGGGATATGGCTACACCTTC. This codes for CASSPDRGYGYTF.

The chain combines TRBV2 with TRBJ1-2, with TRBD1 as a possible D gene (5 bases). The CDR3 runs 15 residues. Germline V CDR1 and CDR2: SNHLY, FYNNEI. Deletions cut 2 bases from V and 3 bases from J, with 13 bases between. CDR3 region: CASSELRGFDYGYTF. The CDR3, as DNA: TGTGCCAGCAGTGAATTAAGGGGTTTTGACTATGGCTACACCTTC.

V is TRBV5-6 and J is TRBJ2-1, with D perhaps TRBD2 (6 bases). CDR3 length: 16 amino acids. V was clipped by 0 bases and J by 0 bases, with 10 bases between them. The germline CDR1 and CDR2 sequences are SGHDT and YYEEEE. The CDR3 protein is CASSLVRESSYNEQFF. CDR3 DNA: TGTGCCAGCAGCTTGGTACGGGAGAGCTCCTACAATGAGCAGTTCTTC.

The J gene is TRBJ1-1, the V gene TRBV6-5, with 11 bases identical to TRBD1. The CDR3 is made up of 15 amino acids. J lost 3 bases, V lost 6 bases, and 6 bases had no gene match. Germline-derived CDR1 and CDR2 are MNHEY and SVGAGI. CDR3 bases: TGTGCCAGCAGACTGGACAGGGGGCCCTACACTGAAGCTTTCTTT. Translation: CASRLDRGPYTEAFF.

The CDR3 DNA reads as TGCGCCAGCAGCTTGGACAGGGCAGGTGAGCAGTACTTC. The encoded protein is CASSLDRAGEQYF. The rearrangement links TRBV5-1 to TRBJ2-7; weak D call: TRBD1 (6 bases). Germline V gene lookup returns CDR1 SGHRS and CDR2 YFSETQ. V was shortened by 0 bases and J by 7 bases, with 11 bases between the two germline ends. The CDR3 loop spans 13 amino acids.

The CDR3 coding sequence is TGCGCCAGCAGCCAAGATGTGTTGGGAAACTATGGCTACACCTTC. Translated, it gives CASSQDVLGNYGYTF. The J gene is TRBJ1-2, the V gene TRBV4-1; the D is unclear. Trimming left V 0 bases short and J 2 bases short, with 10 bases between. The V gene's germline CDR1 is MGHRA and CDR2 YSYEKL. This CDR3 contains 15 residues.

This clone has more than one count but fewer than ten. The chain is built from TRBV7-6 and TRBJ1-1; 7 bases map to TRBD1. CDR1 and CDR2 from the germline V gene are SGHVS and FNYEAQ. The CDR3 sequence is 14 residues long. V was clipped by 4 bases and J by 5 bases; unmatched bases: 7. The CDR3 sequence is CASSSTGVGTEAFF. For the CDR3, the DNA is TGTGCCAGCAGCTCCACAGGGGTGGGAACTGAAGCTTTCTTT.

V is TRBV19 and J is TRBJ2-3; D is undetermined. Trimming stripped 5 bases from V and 5 bases from J, with 5 bases between. The CDR3 contains 11 residues. Germline CDR1 is LNHDA and CDR2 is SQIVND (reference sequence). CDR3 sequence reads: CASSPGDTQYF. As DNA, the CDR3 is TGTGCCAGTAGTCCAGGAGATACGCAGTATTTT.